This T cell receptor beta chain was documented in a study of molecular identifiers for immune sequencing clone quantification. The study, taken as a whole, reports: Over 99% of CMV-specific effector molecules, but under 1% of naive ones, were in clones above 20 copies. Identical barcode-sharing TCR molecules could lead to underestimated sizes for highly expanded clones.

CD8+CD4-CCR7+CD45RA+ sorting gave the naive CD8 T cells. This clonotype was picked up a small number of times. The antigen remains undetermined. A read error may account for a junction end that differs from germline. TCRdb itself ran the PCR reads through MiXCR, one entry per CDR3 protein. The table lists around 480,000 distinct CDR3 sequences, 20% to 25% of them singletons. The CDR3 contains 11 residues. The clonotype was recovered from a human donor in good health. Some libraries in this study had Jurkat cell RNA spiked in. V usage is TRBV23-1 and J usage is TRBJ2-5; 8 nucleotides match TRBD1. TRBV23-1 is an ORF, with its function uncertain. Sequenced input: naive CD8+ T cells from blood, with Jurkat cell RNA spiked in. Sample subset: FACS-sorted CD8+CD4-CCR7+CD45RA+ naive T cells. DNA of the CDR3: TGCGCCAGCAGTACCGGGACAGGCCTTCGGTGG. It is translated as CASSTGTGLRW.